Shown below are 18 T cell receptor beta chains from a single sample sequenced in a study of Graves' ophthalmopathy and Graves' hyperthyroidism. From RNA, the CDR3 regions of TCR beta chains were amplified and sequenced. HTBI primers were used in a first-round RT-PCR, which preceded a second-round multiplex PCR. From the multiplex PCR reads, TCRdb called clonotypes with MiXCR, one entry per CDR3 protein. Altogether some 350,000 distinct CDR3 sequences are present, about a sixth being singletons, with the ten largest covering 2.4%. Input material: peripheral blood. These receptors came from an adult woman with stable Graves' hyperthyroidism.

The CDR3 protein is CASTATGFGYTF. CDR3 bases: TGTGCCAGTACCGCAACAGGGTTTGGCTACACCTTC. The V and J genes are TRBV19 and TRBJ1-2; possibly TRBD1 for D (6 bases). This CDR3 is built from 12 residues. The germline V gene encodes CDR1 LNHDA and CDR2 SQIVND (reference sequence). Trimming pared 7 bases from V and 7 bases from J, leaving 13 bases between.

This clonotype was seen at least ten times. This chain uses TRBV28 with TRBJ2-5; D is perhaps TRBD1 (5 bases). CDR1 is MDHEN, CDR2 SYDVKM, per germline. V was shortened by 1 base and J by 5 bases, with 11 bases between the two germline ends. The CDR3 runs 14 residues. CDR3 nucleotide sequence: TGTGCCAGCAGTTTATTTGCAGGGTCCGAGACCCAGTACTTC. This sequence encodes CASSLFAGSETQYF.

V is TRBV7-6 and J is TRBJ1-2; weak D call: TRBD1 (5 bases). Trimming shortened V by 0 bases and J by 5 bases, and 22 bases separated the two germline ends. Germline V gene lookup returns CDR1 SGHVS and CDR2 FNYEAQ. The length of the CDR3 is 18 residues. CDR3 residues: CASSLASFYDSGGYGYTF. The CDR3 DNA is TGTGCCAGCAGCTTAGCCTCATTTTACGACAGCGGGGGATATGGCTACACCTTC.

The gene calls are TRBV4-1 and TRBJ1-2; 8 bases fit TRBD1. This CDR3 is built from 15 residues. CDR1 and CDR2 (germline): MGHRA, YSYEKL. V dropped 1 base and J dropped 10; count of bases not matched to a gene: 11. CDR3 residues: CASSQAKDRVQAYTF. CDR3 coding DNA: TGCGCCAGCAGCCAAGCCAAGGACAGGGTCCAGGCCTACACCTTC.

In this sample, this clonotype turned up many times. The chain is built from TRBV11-2 and TRBJ1-1, with D hard to call. V dropped 4 bases and J dropped 8 bases, with 14 bases sitting between them. Germline V CDR1 and CDR2: SGHAT, FQNNGV. The CDR3 is 13 residues long. This chain's CDR3 is CASSSRGPPEAFF. The CDR3 nucleotides read TGTGCCAGCAGCTCAAGAGGACCGCCCGAAGCTTTCTTT.

In this sample, this clonotype turned up many times. V usage is TRBV4-2 and J usage is TRBJ2-5; D might be TRBD2 (6 bases). Germline V CDR1 and CDR2: LGHNA, YNFKEQ. CDR3 length: 20 residues. Deletions cut 0 bases from V and 4 bases from J, with 27 bases between. The CDR3 reads CASSQEGSSGGDFKSETQYF. The DNA for the CDR3 is TGTGCCAGCAGCCAAGAGGGTAGTAGCGGTGGGGATTTTAAATCAGAGACCCAGTACTTC.

This clonotype was seen many times. The chain employs TRBV10-3 and TRBJ2-4, with a weak D call TRBD1 (5 bases). Per germline, CDR1 ENHRY and CDR2 SYGVKD. V dropped 4 bases and J dropped 8 bases, with 12 bases sitting between them. This CDR3 contains 13 residues. The CDR3 is CAISVRESDIQYF. CDR3 sequence (DNA): TGTGCCATCAGTGTCAGGGAATCGGACATTCAGTACTTC.

This chain links TRBV5-1 with TRBJ1-3; unclear D gene. The V gene lost 0 bases and the J gene lost 0 bases, with 7 bases spanning the gap. The CDR3 runs to 15 residues. The V gene's germline CDR1 is SGHRS and CDR2 YFSETQ. CDR3 coding DNA: TGCGCCAGCAGCTTGGCAGCAAGCTCTGGAAACACCATATATTTT. Residues: CASSLAASSGNTIYF.

This clonotype was detected ten times or more. This chain uses TRBV29-1 with TRBJ2-2, with TRBD2 matching over 9 bases. With V trimmed by 6 bases and J by 3 bases, 2 bases remained unmatched. CDR3 length equals 13 residues. Germline CDR1 SQVTM, CDR2 ANQGSEA. CDR3 coding DNA: TGCAGCGTCGGACTAGCGCACACCGGGGAGCTGTTTTTT. This translates into CSVGLAHTGELFF.

The sample holds many counts of this clonotype. J is TRBJ1-2 and V is TRBV12-5; D possibly corresponds to TRBD1 (5 bases). V lost 3 bases to trimming and J lost 2 bases, with 7 bases between them. The V gene's germline CDR1 is LGHNT and CDR2 FRNRAP. CDR3 length: 13 residues. The CDR3 spells CASGFGTNYGYTF. The CDR3 DNA reads as TGTGCTAGTGGTTTTGGGACCAACTATGGCTACACCTTC.

This clonotype was detected a few times. The chain employs TRBV28 and TRBJ1-1; D uncertain. The V gene lost 6 bases and the J gene lost 1 base, with 9 bases spanning the gap. This CDR3 comprises 13 residues. Germline lookup yields CDR1 MDHEN and CDR2 SYDVKM. The CDR3 sequence is CASRDSPNTEAFF. In nucleotides, the CDR3 is TGTGCCAGCAGAGATAGCCCGAACACTGAAGCTTTCTTT.

This clonotype was observed at least ten times. V is TRBV15 and J is TRBJ2-7; either TRBD1 or TRBD2 may fit D (5 bases each). Between the trimmed V and J ends, which lost 5 bases and 3 bases, there was a span of 17 bases. CDR3 length equals 15 residues. Germline V gene sequence: CDR1 LNHNV, CDR2 YYDKDF (reference sequence). The DNA for the CDR3 is TGTGCCACCAGCGAGGGACCTCAACTTAACTACGAGCAGTACTTC. Its protein product is CATSEGPQLNYEQYF.

Ten or more counts support this clonotype. The chain links TRBV10-3 to TRBJ1-5, with a possible D match to TRBD1 (5 bases). Germline loops: CDR1 ENHRY, CDR2 SYGVKD. The V end lost 8 bases, the J end lost 8 bases, and 22 bases lay between the germline ends. This CDR3 contains 15 residues. CDR3 loop: CAISSWDGCSKPQHF. The DNA for the CDR3 is TGTGCCATCTCCTCGTGGGACGGGTGTAGTAAGCCCCAGCATTTT.

This clonotype has a count of ten or more. V is TRBV12-3 or TRBV12-4 and J is TRBJ2-7; D might be TRBD1 or TRBD2, each matching 6 bases. This CDR3 region has 18 residues. V shed 5 bases and J shed 0 bases, with 23 bases lying between them. CDR3: CASSRGPGGWWYSYEQYF. CDR3 coding DNA: TGTGCCAGCAGTAGGGGCCCCGGGGGCTGGTGGTACTCCTACGAGCAGTACTTC.

This clonotype was picked up many times. This chain joins TRBV2 and TRBJ2-7; 10 bases align to TRBD2. V shed 4 bases, J shed 4 bases, and the junction held 4 bases outside the gene matches. Germline lookup yields CDR1 SNHLY and CDR2 FYNNEI. The CDR3 sequence is 14 residues long. For the CDR3, the DNA is TGTGCCAGCAGTGTGGTGACTAGCGGGTACGAGCAGTACTTC. Amino acid sequence: CASSVVTSGYEQYF.

This clonotype was observed many times. V gene TRBV7-2 combines with J gene TRBJ1-2; no clear D gene. The CDR3 loop spans 15 amino acids. Germline values: CDR1 SGHTA, CDR2 FQGNSA. V lost 1 base, J lost 7 bases, and 16 bases lay in between. This CDR3 is CASSLGPASLFGYTF. Here the CDR3 DNA reads TGTGCCAGCAGCTTAGGTCCAGCGAGCCTCTTTGGCTACACCTTC.

The count of this clonotype is one. A much larger clone differs by one base, so this may be a read error. No conserved phenylalanine or tryptophan ends this CDR3, so it is likely a read error. The V gene is TRBV12-3 or TRBV12-4, the J gene TRBJ2-7; D may be TRBD1 (5 bases). V gave up 3 bases and J gave up 4 bases, with 16 bases separating them. The CDR3 has 15 residues. The CDR3 protein is CASSFFPGQGYEQYY. The CDR3 region has the DNA TGTGCCAGCAGTTTCTTCCCAGGGCAGGGTTACGAGCAGTACTAC.

Of note for this clonotype: The junction departs from the called germline gene at one end, perhaps through a read error. V is TRBV28 and J is TRBJ2-7, with 12 bases aligning to TRBD2. CDR3 size: 15 residues. Germline V lookup: CDR1 MDHEN, CDR2 SYDVKM. The CDR3 DNA sequence: TGTGCCATCAGTGAGGCGCTAGCGGGAGGGTACGAGCAGTACTTC. It is translated as CAISEALAGGYEQYF.